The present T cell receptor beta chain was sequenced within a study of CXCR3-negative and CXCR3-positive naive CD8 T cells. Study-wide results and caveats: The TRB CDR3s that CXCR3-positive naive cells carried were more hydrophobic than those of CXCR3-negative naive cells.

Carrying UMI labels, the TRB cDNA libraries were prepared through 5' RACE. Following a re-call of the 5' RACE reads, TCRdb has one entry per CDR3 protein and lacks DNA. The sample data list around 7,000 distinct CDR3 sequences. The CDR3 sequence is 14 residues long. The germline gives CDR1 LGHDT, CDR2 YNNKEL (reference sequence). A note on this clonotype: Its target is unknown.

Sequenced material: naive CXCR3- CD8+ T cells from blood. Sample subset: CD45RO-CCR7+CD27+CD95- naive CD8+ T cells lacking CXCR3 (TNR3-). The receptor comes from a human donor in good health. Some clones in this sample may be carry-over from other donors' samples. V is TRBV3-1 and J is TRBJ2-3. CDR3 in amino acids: CASSQDDYTDTQYF.